This is a list of T cell receptor beta chains from one sample in a study of Ad26.COV2.S vaccination and SARS-CoV-2 variants. Sequencing used immunoSEQ multiplex PCR; TCRdb keeps in-frame clones, though not all of them. Among hundreds of thousands of clones listed, 70% to 90% were seen once. Specimen: peripheral blood, collected in a trial of Ad26.COV2.S vaccine versus placebo. The receptors were gathered from a person aged 18 to 59 who received the Ad26.COV2.S COVID-19 vaccine or a placebo. Both conserved end residues are part of each CDR3. Fields, in order: D gene, J gene, V gene, clone size, CDR3 DNA, CDR3 protein. D genes are given only for firm matches. Size tells how often a clone was seen (once, few, many) or the class of an expanded clone, and some rows leave it out.

NA | TRBJ1-2 | TRBV5-1 | NA | TGCGCCAGCAGCTTGGCGGGCCCAGCTAACTATGGCTACACCTTC | CASSLAGPANYGYTF
NA | TRBJ1-2 | TRBV20-1 | NA | TGCAGTGCTGGAGGCGTAGATGGCTACACCTTC | CSAGGVDGYTF
TRBD1 | TRBJ2-5 | TRBV7-9 | NA | TGTGCCAGCAGCTTCGGACAGGGAGAAGAGACCCAGTACTTC | CASSFGQGEETQYF
TRBD1 | TRBJ1-1 | TRBV5-1 | NA | TGCGCCACCACGGGACAGGGGGGCACTGAAGCTTTCTTT | CATTGQGGTEAFF
TRBD1 | TRBJ2-6 | TRBV4-1 | NA | TGCGCCAGCAGCCAAATGACAGGGATCCAGAGCTCTGGGGCCAACGTCCTGACTTTC | CASSQMTGIQSSGANVLTF
NA | TRBJ2-7 | TRBV3-1/TRBV3-2 | NA | TGTGCCAGCAGCCAAGAATGGGGACCCTACGAGCAGTACTTC | CASSQEWGPYEQYF
NA | TRBJ1-1 | TRBV28 | NA | TGTGCCAGCAGTTCCGTTGTCGGGGAAGCTTTCTTT | CASSSVVGEAFF
TRBD1 | TRBJ1-1 | TRBV28 | NA | TGTGCCAGCAGCGGACTCAACAGGGGGGCTTTCTTT | CASSGLNRGAFF
TRBD1 | TRBJ1-3 | TRBV18 | NA | TGTGCCAGCTCACCAGGAGGGGGCAAAAACACCATATATTTT | CASSPGGGKNTIYF
NA | TRBJ2-3 | TRBV14 | NA | TGTGCCAGCAGCAGCGAGTTTACCAGCACAGATACGCAGTATTTT | CASSSEFTSTDTQYF
NA | TRBJ2-7 | TRBV5-1 | few | TGCGCCAGCAGCTTGGTTGGGGAAAACGAGCAGTACTTC | CASSLVGENEQYF
NA | TRBJ2-7 | TRBV19 | NA | TGTGCCAGTGGTCCCCTCGGGTACGTCTACGAGCAGTACTTC | CASGPLGYVYEQYF
NA | TRBJ2-1 | TRBV19 | NA | TGTGCCAGTAGTATCCTCCAGGATGAGCAGTTCTTC | CASSILQDEQFF
NA | TRBJ2-5 | TRBV5-1 | few | TGCGCCAGCAGCCGTCAGAGGGGGATAGAGACCCAGTACTTC | CASSRQRGIETQYF